The clone carrying this T cell receptor (beta chain) was observed a few times. Its antigen is not known. Trimming shortened V by 10 bases and J by 0 bases, and 16 bases separated the two germline ends. CDR1 LGHNA and CDR2 YNFKEQ come from the germline V gene. The length of the CDR3 is 14 residues. Both TRBC1 and TRBC2 were covered by a beta constant-region primer of two equimolar oligonucleotides. Four rounds of PCR amplified the ligated cDNA using nested alpha and beta constant-region primers plus SP2. Via MiXCR, TCRdb re-called the UMI-ligation and nested PCR reads, giving one row per CDR3 protein. The profile covers about 90,000 distinct CDR3 sequences, with over 9% appearing a single time and approximately 0.14% taken by the ten largest. This record comes from a study of naive and memory T cell subsets. Study findings and constraints: Naive repertoires, especially CD8, held a few larger clonotypes, possibly memory cells re-expressing CD45RA.

Four subsets defined by CD45RA and CD27 were sorted after CD3, CD4, CD8 and live/dead staining. The chain carries TRBV4-2 and TRBJ2-7; either TRBD1 or TRBD2 may fit D (6 bases each). This sequence originates from a human donor in good health. Sequencing was done on a sample of naive CD4+ T cells from blood. CDR3 nucleotides: TGTGCCACATCCGAGGGGGACTCCTCCTACGAGCAGTACTTC. Protein: CATSEGDSSYEQYF.